The clone carrying this T cell receptor beta chain was observed at least ten times. Its cognate antigen is unknown. The source material, RNA transcripts, was used to amplify TCR beta CDR3 regions. The TCR CDR3 was amplified in a first-round RT-PCR using the HTBI primer set. TCRdb processed the multiplex PCR reads anew with MiXCR; each CDR3 protein has one entry. This table holds approximately 690,000 distinct CDR3 sequences, more than 12% found once. Germline CDR1 reads SGDLS; CDR2 reads YYNGEE. CDR3 length: 15 residues. The J segment lost 2 bases and the V segment lost 0 bases, leaving 4 bases of the junction unmatched. These data come from a study of T cells in Graves' hyperthyroidism and ophthalmopathy. Study-wide results and limits: Ophthalmopathy was distinguished from stable hyperthyroidism by 13 V-J signatures. Among clonotypes expanded in thyroid above 0.001, most were also found in blood.

Pregnant or lactating patients were excluded, as were those with uncontrolled infection or other autoimmune disease. The PBMCs were sourced from fresh peripheral blood (approximately 9 ml). The rearrangement joins TRBV9 to TRBJ2-7; 8 bases agree with TRBD2. The material sequenced was blood. The sequence was collected from a woman between 45 and 60 years old with Graves' ophthalmopathy. CDR3 sequence reads: CASSVGVSGAYEQYF. The CDR3 DNA follows: TGTGCCAGCAGCGTAGGGGTTAGCGGGGCCTACGAGCAGTACTTC.